A single sample is the source of the 8 T cell receptor beta chains below, sequenced in a study of blood T cell repertoires in COVID-19. This table comes from immunoSEQ multiplex PCR, and its TCRdb copy is limited to in-frame clones, with some not included. This sample yields around 20,000 clones, of which roughly 75% are seen a single time; around 21% belongs to the top ten. Sequenced: peripheral blood. The receptors were sampled from a human donor in a cohort sampled during active or convalescent COVID-19.

The chain carries TRBV6-6 and TRBJ2-7, with D tentatively TRBD1 (6 bases). V lost 7 bases and J lost 6, with 22 bases in between. In germline, CDR1 is MNHNY, CDR2 SVGAGI (reference sequence). CDR3 size: 15 residues. Written as DNA, the CDR3 is TGTGCCAGCATGGGGAAATCGACAGGATTTGGCGAGCAGTACTTC. It specifies CASMGKSTGFGEQYF.

This chain links TRBV6-5 with TRBJ2-7; 7 positions match TRBD1. CDR1 and CDR2 (germline): MNHEY, SVGAGI. The CDR3 length is 15 residues. Germline trimming cut 5 bases from V and 4 bases from J; bases unmatched to any gene: 11. This chain's CDR3 is CASSTSIRQGYEQYF. As DNA, the CDR3 is TGTGCCAGCAGTACATCCATTCGACAGGGTTACGAGCAGTACTTC.

V and J are TRBV3-1 (or the pseudogene TRBV3-2) and TRBJ1-4; a possible D gene is TRBD1 (6 bases). Germline lookup yields CDR1 LGHDT and CDR2 YNNKEL (reference sequence). The CDR3 has 15 residues. V gave up 4 bases and J gave up 6 bases, with 15 bases separating them. The DNA of the CDR3 is TGTGCCAGCAGCCGAACCCACAGGGTGCATGAAAAACTGTTTTTT. It translates to CASSRTHRVHEKLFF.

The CDR3 here is CASKLRDGYTF. In nucleotides, the CDR3 is TGCGCCAGCAAGCTAAGAGATGGCTACACCTTC. The rearrangement links TRBV5-1 to TRBJ1-2; D remains unclear. The CDR3 consists of 11 residues. The V gene's germline CDR1 is SGHRS and CDR2 YFSETQ. V was shortened by 6 bases and J by 6 bases, with 9 bases between the two germline ends.

The chain joins TRBV28 to TRBJ1-1, with TRBD1 as a possible D gene (6 bases). The germline V gene has CDR1 MDHEN and CDR2 SYDVKM. The CDR3 loop spans 12 amino acids. Trimming left V 5 bases short and J 11 bases short, with 15 bases between. The CDR3 loop is CASSINRVVAFF. The CDR3 region has the DNA TGTGCCAGCAGTATAAACAGGGTGGTGGCTTTCTTT.

The chain combines TRBV27 with TRBJ2-5, with 14 nucleotides matching TRBD2. V lost 0 bases and J lost 3; bases outside the gene matches: 0. CDR1 and CDR2 (germline): MNHEY, SMNVEV (reference sequence). The CDR3 is 16 residues long. The CDR3 here is CASSLSTSGGEETQYF. CDR3 nucleotide sequence: TGTGCCAGCAGTTTATCGACTAGCGGGGGGGAAGAGACCCAGTACTTC.

V and J are TRBV10-1 and TRBJ2-2; a weak D match, TRBD1 (7 bases). Between the trimmed V and J ends, which lost 4 bases and 7 bases, there was a span of 16 bases. This CDR3 is built from 15 residues. Germline assignment: CDR1 WNHNN and CDR2 SYGVQD (reference sequence). The CDR3 reads CASSGQGEVYGELFF. The CDR3 coding sequence is TGCGCCAGCAGTGGCCAGGGGGAGGTGTACGGGGAGCTGTTTTTT.

The chain carries TRBV18 and TRBJ1-5; 7 positions match TRBD1. The CDR3 covers 15 residues. Germline V gives CDR1 KGHSH, CDR2 LQKENI. V was pared by 1 base and J by 1 base, with 1 base of the junction left unmatched. The CDR3 is CASSPQTGSNQPQHF. For the CDR3, the DNA is TGTGCCAGCTCACCACAGACAGGGAGCAATCAGCCCCAGCATTTT.